These 26 T cell receptor beta chains were all obtained from the same sample, sequenced in a study of response to subunit inactivated influenza vaccine. TCRdb redid the calling of the RT-PCR reads with MiXCR, one entry per CDR3 protein. The sample yields about 780,000 distinct CDR3 sequences, approximately 17% seen once. This specimen was PBMCs from blood, taken more than 4 days after vaccination. The receptors originated from a man in his forties or fifties who received an inactivated influenza vaccine.

This clonotype was counted a few times. CDR3 in DNA: TGTGCTCGAAGCCAGGGACTTTACATCTACGAGCAGTACTTC. The encoded protein is CARSQGLYIYEQYF. This chain joins TRBV12-3 or TRBV12-4 and TRBJ2-7; maybe TRBD2 (6 bases). The length of the CDR3 is 14 residues.

This clonotype has more than one count but fewer than ten. J is TRBJ2-3 and V is TRBV20-1; possibly TRBD1 or TRBD2 for D (7 bases each). In germline, CDR1 is DFQATT, CDR2 SNEGSKA (reference sequence). V lost 6 bases to trimming and J lost 4 bases, with 17 bases between them. This CDR3 has 14 residues. The CDR3 region has the DNA TGCAGTGCAAAAGCGGGGACAGCCTCAGATACGCAGTATTTT. Residues: CSAKAGTASDTQYF.

The chain combines TRBV6-2 or TRBV6-3 with TRBJ2-1, with D uncertain. There are 15 residues in the CDR3. V was cut by 4 bases and J by 15 bases, with 25 bases left in between. Germline V lookup: CDR1 MNHEY, CDR2 SVGEGT. CDR3 coding DNA: TGTGCCAGCAGTTTCGAACGACCCACACCCCTGAGTGGGTTCTTC. It is translated as CASSFERPTPLSGFF.

This clonotype was seen a few times. The J gene is TRBJ1-2, the V gene TRBV5-1; D is ambiguous. Looked up from germline, CDR1 is SGHRS and CDR2 is YFSETQ. Trimming shortened V by 7 bases and J by 8 bases, and 18 bases separated the two germline ends. The CDR3 has 13 amino acids. In nucleotides, the CDR3 is TGCGCCAGCTCCTCGAGCCCTATCTACGGCTACACCTTC. Protein product: CASSSSPIYGYTF.

This clonotype was seen more than once but under ten times. The chain carries TRBV12-3 or TRBV12-4 and TRBJ2-1, with 9 bases matching TRBD1. CDR3 length: 15 amino acids. V was clipped by 6 bases and J by 4 bases; unmatched bases: 7. CDR3 in amino acids: CASRVGQGGYNEQFF. CDR3 sequence (DNA): TGTGCCAGCAGGGTGGGACAGGGAGGGTACAATGAGCAGTTCTTC.

The chain is built from TRBV4-2 and TRBJ2-5, with 10 bases fitting TRBD2. With 6 bases clipped from V and 5 bases from J, the junction kept 6 bases outside the gene matches. The V gene's germline CDR1 is LGHNA and CDR2 YNFKEQ. This CDR3 has 14 residues. This CDR3 is CASSTSGGAETQYF. The CDR3 DNA follows: TGTGCCAGCAGTACCAGCGGGGGGGCCGAGACCCAGTACTTC.

This clonotype was observed a few times. The rearrangement links TRBV28 to TRBJ2-3; 9 bases align to TRBD2. V gave up 1 base and J gave up 0 bases; unmatched junction bases: 5. The CDR3 spans 17 residues. From germline, CDR1 is MDHEN and CDR2 SYDVKM. The DNA for the CDR3 is TGTGCCAGCAGTTTATCGCTAGCGGGACATAGCACAGATACGCAGTATTTT. Protein sequence: CASSLSLAGHSTDTQYF.

The V gene is TRBV6-1, the J gene TRBJ1-1, with D unclear. CDR1 and CDR2 from the germline V gene are MNHNS and SASEGT. The CDR3 loop spans 13 amino acids. The V end was cut by 1 base, the J end by 1 base, with 4 bases between. The CDR3 region has the DNA TGTGCCAGCAGTGAAGTGAGGAACACTGAAGCTTTCTTT. Translating gives CASSEVRNTEAFF.

The J gene is TRBJ2-5, the V gene TRBV15; 9 bases agree with TRBD2. Germline-derived CDR1 and CDR2 are LNHNV and YYDKDF (reference sequence). The length of the CDR3 is 16 residues. The V segment lost 1 base and the J segment 4 bases; nucleotides outside the gene matches: 7. The chain's CDR3 is CATSRVAGDRRETQYF. In nucleotides, the CDR3 is TGTGCCACCAGCAGAGTAGCGGGAGACCGGCGAGAGACCCAGTACTTC.

This clonotype was seen more than once but under ten times. The CDR3 nucleotides read TGTGCCAGCAGCTTAGAAAGGGTGATTGCCAATCAGCCCCAGCATTTT. This translates into CASSLERVIANQPQHF. V is TRBV7-6 and J is TRBJ1-5; D is undetermined. CDR3 length: 16 amino acids. In germline, CDR1 is SGHVS, CDR2 FNYEAQ. The V end was cut by 1 base, the J end by 3 bases, with 13 bases between.

The chain employs TRBV3-1 and TRBJ1-1; a weak D match, TRBD1 (5 bases). Germline assignment: CDR1 LGHDT and CDR2 YNNKEL (reference sequence). Trimming took 6 bases from V and 3 from J, leaving 11 bases between them. This CDR3 has 13 residues. The CDR3 nucleotides read TGTGCCAGCAGTTGGGGCGGTTACACTGAAGCTTTCTTT. It translates to CASSWGGYTEAFF.

The V call is TRBV29-1, the J call TRBJ1-4, with 8 bases that match TRBD1. J gave up 3 bases and V 6 bases, and 9 bases lay outside the gene matches. Per germline, CDR1 SQVTM and CDR2 ANQGSEA. The CDR3 runs to 15 residues. DNA for the CDR3: TGCAGCGTGAGCACACAGGGGGGGCCTAATGAAAAACTGTTTTTT. Amino acid sequence: CSVSTQGGPNEKLFF.

The chain couples TRBV20-1 to TRBJ1-5; TRBD1 is a possible D gene (6 bases). Between the trimmed V and J ends, which lost 1 base and 4 bases, there was a span of 11 bases. CDR1 DFQATT and CDR2 SNEGSKA come from the germline V gene (reference sequence). The CDR3 extends over 14 amino acids. As DNA, the CDR3 is TGCAGTGCTAGAGGCCGGGGGCTAAATCAGCCCCAGCATTTT. As protein: CSARGRGLNQPQHF.

This clonotype was seen a few times. The chain combines TRBV5-1 with TRBJ2-1, with 8 bases aligning to TRBD1. The CDR3 is 14 amino acids. Germline V lookup: CDR1 SGHRS, CDR2 YFSETQ. V dropped 4 bases and J dropped 6; count of bases not matched to a gene: 6. The CDR3 DNA sequence: TGCGCCAGCAGCCCCCGGGACAGGCCCAATGAGCAGTTCTTC. It yields the protein CASSPRDRPNEQFF.

The chain joins TRBV20-1 to TRBJ2-7, with D perhaps matching TRBD2 (6 bases). V lost 5 bases, J lost 0 bases, and 14 bases lay in between. From germline, CDR1 is DFQATT and CDR2 SNEGSKA (reference sequence). This CDR3 contains 14 residues. In nucleotides, the CDR3 is TGCAGTGCTGTAGGGGACTTTCCCTCCTACGAGCAGTACTTC. Protein: CSAVGDFPSYEQYF.

The chain carries TRBV10-3 and TRBJ2-7; 14 nucleotides align to TRBD2. This CDR3 has 21 amino acids. V was clipped by 0 bases and J by 2 bases; unmatched bases: 15. In germline, CDR1 is ENHRY, CDR2 SYGVKD. CDR3 in amino acids: CAISESTAGLAGALGAYEQYF. The DNA for the CDR3 is TGTGCCATCAGTGAGTCGACGGCGGGACTAGCGGGAGCCCTAGGGGCCTACGAGCAGTACTTC.

J is TRBJ1-5 and V is TRBV11-2, with a weak D call TRBD1 (6 bases). Trimming left V 0 bases short and J 1 base short, with 13 bases between. From germline, CDR1 is SGHAT and CDR2 FQNNGV. The CDR3 sequence is 17 residues long. The CDR3 reads CASSLEGRGASNQPQHF. The DNA of the CDR3 is TGTGCCAGCAGCTTAGAAGGCAGGGGCGCCAGCAATCAGCCCCAGCATTTT.

The V gene is TRBV16, the J gene TRBJ2-1; D not resolved. Per germline, CDR1 KGHSY and CDR2 FQNENV. The length of the CDR3 is 12 residues. Trimming removed 7 bases from V and 8 bases from J, with 12 bases in between. CDR3 DNA sequence: TGTGCCAGCACCCGACGGGCTGATGAGCAGTTCTTC. Translated: CASTRRADEQFF.

About this clonotype: Relative to the germline gene, one junction end is altered; a read error may explain this. V and J are TRBV7-7 and TRBJ2-3; 13 bases line up with TRBD2. The CDR3 is 19 residues long. Germline CDR1 SSHAT, CDR2 FNYEAQ (reference sequence). The CDR3 DNA is TGTGCTAGCAGCCCCAGACTAGCGGGGGGCCGCACGAGCACAGATACGCAGTATTTT. Encoded protein: CASSPRLAGGRTSTDTQYF.

V and J are TRBV5-1 and TRBJ2-3, with D tentatively TRBD1 or TRBD2 (5 bases each). Trimming took 1 base from V and 6 from J, leaving 18 bases between them. The length of the CDR3 is 16 residues. The V gene's germline CDR1 is SGHRS and CDR2 YFSETQ. This CDR3 reads CASSLIFGQGEDTQYF. The DNA for the CDR3 is TGCGCCAGCAGCTTGATATTTGGGCAGGGAGAGGATACGCAGTATTTT.

This chain joins TRBV29-1 and TRBJ2-7, with D unresolved. The V end lost 5 bases, the J end lost 4 bases, and 9 bases lay between the germline ends. The V gene's germline CDR1 is SQVTM and CDR2 ANQGSEA. There are 11 residues in the CDR3. The CDR3 sequence is CSVHDSYEQYF. Here the CDR3 DNA reads TGCAGCGTTCACGATTCGTACGAGCAGTACTTC.

This clonotype was seen repeatedly, ten times or more. The rearrangement uses TRBV7-8 and TRBJ1-5; tentative D call: TRBD1 (6 bases). This CDR3 comprises 13 residues. Germline assignment: CDR1 SGHVS and CDR2 FQNEAQ. V lost 4 bases to trimming and J lost 7 bases, with 11 bases between them. The CDR3 DNA reads as TGTGCCAGCAGCTCAAACAGGGACCAGCCCCAGCATTTT. This translates into CASSSNRDQPQHF. Variable domain in full (rest from reference TRBV7-8 and TRBJ1-5): GAGVSQSPRYKVAKRGQDVALRCDPISGHVSLFWYQQALGQGPEFLTYFQNEAQLDKSGLPSDRFFAERPEGSVSTLKIQRTQQEDSAVYLCASSSNRDQPQHFGDGTRLSIL.

This clonotype was observed a few times. This chain joins TRBV15 and TRBJ2-7; weak D call: TRBD2 (6 bases). CDR1 is LNHNV and CDR2 is YYDKDF in the germline V gene (reference sequence). V lost 5 bases to trimming and J lost 2 bases, with 16 bases between them. The CDR3 spans 15 residues. CDR3 protein: CATSGTGSPTYEQYF. CDR3 nucleotides: TGTGCCACCAGCGGTACCGGGAGTCCGACCTACGAGCAGTACTTC.

This clonotype was counted between two and nine times. V and J are TRBV5-1 and TRBJ2-1; the match to TRBD2 covers 8 bases. CDR3 size: 16 residues. J was trimmed by 3 bases and V by 0 bases; bases with no gene match: 5. Germline V lookup: CDR1 SGHRS, CDR2 YFSETQ. The CDR3 loop is CASSLGGGSVYNEQFF. CDR3 bases: TGCGCCAGCAGCTTGGGCGGGGGGTCCGTCTACAATGAGCAGTTCTTC.

At least ten counts were recorded for this clonotype. The CDR3 DNA is TGTGCCACCAGCAGAGATGGTCATGGCTACACCTTC. Its protein is CATSRDGHGYTF. The chain employs TRBV15 and TRBJ1-2, with D hard to call. Trimming cost V 0 bases and J 6 bases, with 5 bases left between them. The CDR3 is 12 amino acids. Germline lookup yields CDR1 LNHNV and CDR2 YYDKDF (reference sequence).

V usage is TRBV5-1 and J usage is TRBJ2-1, with 7 bases matching TRBD1. This CDR3 region has 15 residues. Germline assignment: CDR1 SGHRS and CDR2 YFSETQ. V was pared by 5 bases and J by 2 bases, with 7 bases of the junction left unmatched. CDR3 DNA: TGCGCCAGCAGGGGCTCGGGACAGACCTACAATGAGCAGTTCTTC. Its protein product is CASRGSGQTYNEQFF.